The 21 T cell receptor beta chains reported below all come from one sample, sequenced in a study of cytomegalovirus exposure and HLA in healthy donors (dated by TCRdb to the late 2010s). The library was built by means of the immunoSEQ multiplex PCR assay. For the multiplex PCR, a mixture combining 60 forward primers for TCR Vbeta segments and 13 reverse primers for TCR Jbeta segments was used. The table was pulled from immuneACCESS by TCRdb, which kept in-frame rearrangements only. Such tables lose some clones; where checked, under half of the loss comes from unresolved V genes, and the rest has no known cause. The sample table holds about 160,000 clones, of which over 80% were seen once. The biggest ten clones account for around 6.6% of the sample. Material: PBMCs. Source of these receptors: a male donor in good health and CMV-seropositive.

The chain joins TRBV11-2 to TRBJ2-6; D might be TRBD1 (6 bases). The germline CDR1 and CDR2 sequences are SGHAT and FQNNGV. The CDR3 covers 19 residues. V was trimmed by 2 bases and J by 0 bases, leaving 17 bases between them. CDR3 DNA: TGTGCCAGCAGCTTATTCGGTGGGACATTATCCTCTGGGGCCAACGTCCTGACTTTC. It is translated as CASSLFGGTLSSGANVLTF.

This sequence joins TRBV29-1 and TRBJ2-2, with a weak D call TRBD1 (5 bases). V was cut by 4 bases and J by 4 bases, with 13 bases left in between. CDR3 length: 14 amino acids. The germline gives CDR1 SQVTM, CDR2 ANQGSEA. The CDR3 sequence: CSVGIGAVTGELFF. In nucleotides, the CDR3 is TGCAGCGTTGGAATAGGGGCTGTCACCGGGGAGCTGTTTTTT.

The CDR3 coding sequence is TGTGCCAGCAGTGAGTCGGGTGAGGAGACAGATACGCAGTATTTT. Its translation is CASSESGEETDTQYF. The gene calls are TRBV6-4 and TRBJ2-3; D unclear. V lost 3 bases and J 3 bases, leaving 13 bases between the germline ends. Germline CDR1 and CDR2: MRHNA and SNTAGT. This CDR3 comprises 15 residues.

The gene calls are TRBV9 and TRBJ2-7; D is unclear. Germline CDR1 is SGDLS and CDR2 is YYNGEE. The ends were cut back, 4 bases at V and 0 bases at J, with 5 bases in the middle. This CDR3 is built from 12 residues. The CDR3, as DNA: TGTGCCAGCAGCTCAGACTCCTACGAGCAGTACTTC. Amino acid sequence: CASSSDSYEQYF.

The chain carries TRBV4-3 and TRBJ2-1, with TRBD2 as a possible D gene (5 bases). Trimming cost V 4 bases and J 10 bases, with 8 bases left between them. From germline, CDR1 is LGHNA and CDR2 YSLEER. The CDR3 is 11 residues long. The CDR3 bases are TGCGCCAGCAGCCGAGGGTTGGAGCAGTTCTTC. It encodes CASSRGLEQFF.

J is TRBJ2-1 and V is TRBV5-1; the match to TRBD2 covers 11 bases. Losses at the gene ends were 0 bases for V and 2 bases for J; bases not matched to a gene: 10. Germline assignment: CDR1 SGHRS and CDR2 YFSETQ. CDR3 length: 19 residues. CDR3 amino acids: CASSLGLAGGSFTYNEQFF. DNA for the CDR3: TGCGCCAGCAGCTTGGGGCTAGCGGGAGGTAGTTTCACCTACAATGAGCAGTTCTTC.

V gene TRBV5-1 combines with J gene TRBJ2-7; D gene unclear. The CDR3 extends over 15 amino acids. V gave up 0 bases and J gave up 4 bases, with 14 bases separating them. Germline CDR1 reads SGHRS; CDR2 reads YFSETQ. The CDR3 spells CASSLDPGPAYEQYF. DNA of the CDR3: TGCGCCAGCAGCTTGGACCCGGGTCCCGCTTACGAGCAGTACTTC.

The rearrangement joins TRBV28 to TRBJ1-5; D is possibly TRBD1 (6 bases). The V gene lost 4 bases and the J gene lost 5 bases, with 15 bases spanning the gap. This CDR3 is 15 amino acids long. Germline CDR1 reads MDHEN; CDR2 reads SYDVKM. In nucleotides, the CDR3 is TGTGCCAGCAGTTCGGTTCACAGGGTCCATCAGCCCCAGCATTTT. Protein sequence: CASSSVHRVHQPQHF.

Points on this clone: The junction shows a germline mismatch at one end, possibly a read error. The chain carries TRBV6-5 and TRBJ1-1; D not certain. This CDR3 contains 14 residues. Germline V gene lookup returns CDR1 MNHEY and CDR2 SVGAGI. The CDR3 loop reads CASSYNDGNTGAFF. The CDR3, as DNA: TGTGCCAGCAGTTACAACGACGGGAACACTGGAGCTTTCTTT.

V usage is TRBV5-6 and J usage is TRBJ2-7; D possibly corresponds to TRBD2 (5 bases). Deletions cut 0 bases from V and 7 bases from J, with 5 bases between. The CDR3 consists of 11 residues. CDR1 and CDR2 (germline): SGHDT, YYEEEE. The CDR3 DNA follows: TGTGCCAGCAGCTTGGGGACTGAGCAGTACTTC. Translating gives CASSLGTEQYF.

This chain joins TRBV5-6 and TRBJ2-1; a weak D match, TRBD1 (6 bases). Trimming removed 9 bases at V and 9 bases at J, with 22 bases between. The CDR3 runs 14 residues. CDR1 SGHDT and CDR2 YYEEEE come from the germline V gene. The DNA for the CDR3 is TGTGCCACCCAGGTCGGGACAAGTAGTAGTGAGCAGTTCTTC. Its protein product is CATQVGTSSSEQFF.

This clone has only a few counts. The chain combines TRBV6-1 with TRBJ1-1; tentative D call: TRBD1 (6 bases). Germline CDR1 MNHNS, CDR2 SASEGT. The CDR3 has 15 residues. Trimming took 10 bases from V and 4 from J, leaving 22 bases between them. CDR3 residues: CATPMRGGEITEAFF. The CDR3 nucleotides read TGTGCCACGCCAATGAGGGGGGGCGAGATCACTGAAGCTTTCTTT.

The chain recombines TRBV27 with TRBJ1-2; possible D gene TRBD1, 5 bases. With 0 bases removed from V and 4 bases from J, the gap between germline ends came to 9 bases. CDR1 is MNHEY, CDR2 SMNVEV, per germline (reference sequence). The CDR3 consists of 14 residues. The CDR3 is CASSLSGGGYGYTF. The DNA of the CDR3 is TGTGCCAGCAGTTTATCTGGGGGGGGCTATGGCTACACCTTC.

The chain joins TRBV5-6 to TRBJ2-7; TRBD2 is a possible D gene (5 bases). From germline, CDR1 is SGHDT and CDR2 YYEEEE. The CDR3 is made up of 15 amino acids. The V end lost 2 bases, the J end lost 4 bases, and 16 bases lay between the germline ends. CDR3 nucleotide sequence: TGTGCCAGCAGCTTCGGAATCACCGGGAAGTACGAGCAGTACTTC. The encoded protein is CASSFGITGKYEQYF.

The V call is TRBV7-2, the J call TRBJ1-5; D gene ambiguous. Trimming shortened V by 6 bases and J by 4 bases, and 7 bases separated the two germline ends. Germline V gene lookup returns CDR1 SGHTA and CDR2 FQGNSA. The CDR3 covers 12 residues. The CDR3 DNA is TGTGCCAGCAGTTTTCAGAATCAGCCCCAGCATTTT. Protein sequence: CASSFQNQPQHF.

As to this clone: Other nucleotide sequences in the sample specify the same CDR3. The genes are TRBV7-2 and TRBJ1-2; 8 nucleotides align to TRBD1. Germline V gene sequence: CDR1 SGHTA, CDR2 FQGNSA. The CDR3 loop spans 16 amino acids. J was trimmed by 3 bases and V by 1 base; bases with no gene match: 7. The CDR3 sequence: CASSLVAGQGDYGYTF. CDR3 bases: TGTGCCAGCAGCTTAGTAGCCGGACAGGGTGACTATGGCTACACCTTC.

The gene calls are TRBV7-9 and TRBJ2-3; D not certain. Trimming shortened V by 5 bases and J by 2 bases, and 8 bases separated the two germline ends. Germline assignment: CDR1 SEHNR and CDR2 FQNEAQ (reference sequence). The CDR3 is made up of 13 amino acids. The CDR3 here is CASSTKFTDTQYF. The DNA of the CDR3 is TGTGCCAGCAGCACTAAGTTCACAGATACGCAGTATTTT.

This clone was picked up a small number of times. The chain recombines TRBV28 with TRBJ1-4, with 7 bases lining up with TRBD1. Germline V gives CDR1 MDHEN, CDR2 SYDVKM. V trimming: 6 bases; J trimming: 3 bases; junction bases outside the gene matches: 13. The CDR3 extends over 17 amino acids. The CDR3 DNA sequence: TGTGCCAGCAGCACCGGGACAGCGAACCCTGCTAATGAAAAACTGTTTTTT. Translation gives CASSTGTANPANEKLFF.

This sequence joins TRBV6-1 and TRBJ2-1, with 14 nucleotides matching TRBD2. Germline lookup yields CDR1 MNHNS and CDR2 SASEGT. CDR3 size: 15 residues. V trimming: 4 bases; J trimming: 8 bases; junction bases outside the gene matches: 4. The CDR3, as DNA: TGTGCCAGCAGTGGACTAGCGGGAGGGCCCGATGAGCAGTTCTTC. It yields the protein CASSGLAGGPDEQFF.

V is TRBV7-2 and J is TRBJ2-5; TRBD2 matches 9 bases. The end of the DNA aligns better with TRBJ2-7, so the J call may be wrong. This CDR3 region has 13 residues. Germline V lookup: CDR1 SGHTA, CDR2 FQGNSA. As DNA, the CDR3 is TGTGCCAGTAGGGGGACTAGCTGGTACGAGCAGTACTTC. Translation: CASRGTSWYEQYF.

V usage is TRBV5-5 and J usage is TRBJ1-3, with D possibly matching TRBD1 (5 bases). In germline, CDR1 is SGHKS, CDR2 YYEKEE (reference sequence). The CDR3 is 16 amino acids. V was cut by 2 bases and J by 2 bases, with 14 bases left in between. The CDR3 is CASSLAGTATGNTIYF. For the CDR3, the DNA is TGTGCCAGCAGCTTAGCCGGGACTGCTACTGGAAACACCATATATTTT.